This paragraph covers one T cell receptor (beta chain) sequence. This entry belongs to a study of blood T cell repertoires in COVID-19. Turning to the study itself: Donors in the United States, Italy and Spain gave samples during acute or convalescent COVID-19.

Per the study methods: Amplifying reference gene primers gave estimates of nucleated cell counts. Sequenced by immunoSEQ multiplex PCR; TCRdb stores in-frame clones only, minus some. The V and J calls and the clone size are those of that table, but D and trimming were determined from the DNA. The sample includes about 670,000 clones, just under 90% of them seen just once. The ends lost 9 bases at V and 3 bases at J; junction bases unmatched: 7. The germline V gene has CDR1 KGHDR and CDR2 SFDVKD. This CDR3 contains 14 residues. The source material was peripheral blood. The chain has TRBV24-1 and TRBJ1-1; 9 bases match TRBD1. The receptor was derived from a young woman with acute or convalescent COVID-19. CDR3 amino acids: CATRPTGGHTEAFF. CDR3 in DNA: TGTGCCACCCGCCCGACAGGGGGACACACTGAAGCTTTCTTT.